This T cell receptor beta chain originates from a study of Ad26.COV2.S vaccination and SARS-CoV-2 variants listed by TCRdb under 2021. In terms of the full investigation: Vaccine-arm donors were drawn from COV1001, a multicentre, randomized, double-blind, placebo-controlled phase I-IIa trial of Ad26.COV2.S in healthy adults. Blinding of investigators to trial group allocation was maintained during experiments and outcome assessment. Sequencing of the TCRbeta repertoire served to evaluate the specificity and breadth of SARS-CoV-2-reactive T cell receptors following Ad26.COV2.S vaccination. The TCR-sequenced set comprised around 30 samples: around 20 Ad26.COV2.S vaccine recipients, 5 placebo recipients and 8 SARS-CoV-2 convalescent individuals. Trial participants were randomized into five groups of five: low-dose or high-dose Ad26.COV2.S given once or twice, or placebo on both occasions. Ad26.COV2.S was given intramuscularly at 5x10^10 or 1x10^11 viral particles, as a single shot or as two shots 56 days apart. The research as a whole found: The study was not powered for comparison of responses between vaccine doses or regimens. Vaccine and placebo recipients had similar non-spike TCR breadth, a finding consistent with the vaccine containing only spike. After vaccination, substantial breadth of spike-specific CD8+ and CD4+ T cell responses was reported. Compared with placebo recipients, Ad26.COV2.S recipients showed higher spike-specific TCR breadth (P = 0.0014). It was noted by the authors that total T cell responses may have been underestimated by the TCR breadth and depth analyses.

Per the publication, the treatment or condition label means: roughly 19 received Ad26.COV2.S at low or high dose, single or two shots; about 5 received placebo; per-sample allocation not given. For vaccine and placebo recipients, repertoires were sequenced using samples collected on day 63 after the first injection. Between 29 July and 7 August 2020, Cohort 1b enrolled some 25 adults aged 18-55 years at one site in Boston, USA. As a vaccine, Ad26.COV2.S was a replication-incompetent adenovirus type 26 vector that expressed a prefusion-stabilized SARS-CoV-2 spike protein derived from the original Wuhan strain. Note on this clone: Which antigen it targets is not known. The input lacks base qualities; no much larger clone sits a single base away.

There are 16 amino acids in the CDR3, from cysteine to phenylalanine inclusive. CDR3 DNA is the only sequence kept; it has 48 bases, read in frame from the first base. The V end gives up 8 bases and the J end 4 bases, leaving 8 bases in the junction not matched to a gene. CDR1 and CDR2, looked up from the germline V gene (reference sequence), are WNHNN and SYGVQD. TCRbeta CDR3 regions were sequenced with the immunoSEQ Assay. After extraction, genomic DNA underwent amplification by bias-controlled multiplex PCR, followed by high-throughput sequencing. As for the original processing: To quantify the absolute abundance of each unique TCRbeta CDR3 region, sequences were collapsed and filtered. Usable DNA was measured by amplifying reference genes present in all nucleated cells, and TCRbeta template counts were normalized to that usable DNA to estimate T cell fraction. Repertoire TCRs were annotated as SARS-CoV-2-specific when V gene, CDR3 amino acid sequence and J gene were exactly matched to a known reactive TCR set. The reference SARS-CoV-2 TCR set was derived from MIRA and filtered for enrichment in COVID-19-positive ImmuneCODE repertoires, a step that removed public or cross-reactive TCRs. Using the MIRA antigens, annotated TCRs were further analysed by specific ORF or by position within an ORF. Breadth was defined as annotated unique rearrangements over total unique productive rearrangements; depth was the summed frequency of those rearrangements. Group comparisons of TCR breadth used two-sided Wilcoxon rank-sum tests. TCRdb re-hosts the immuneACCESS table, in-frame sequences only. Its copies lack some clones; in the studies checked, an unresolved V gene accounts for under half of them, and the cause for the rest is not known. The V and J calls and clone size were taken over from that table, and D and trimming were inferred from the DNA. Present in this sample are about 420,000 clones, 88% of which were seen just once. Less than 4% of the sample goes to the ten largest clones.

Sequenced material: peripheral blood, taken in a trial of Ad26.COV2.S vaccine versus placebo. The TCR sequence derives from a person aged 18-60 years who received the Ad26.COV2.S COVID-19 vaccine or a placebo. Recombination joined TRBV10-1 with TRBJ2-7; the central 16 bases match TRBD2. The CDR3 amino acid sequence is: CASVGTSGGAVYEQYF. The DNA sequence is TGCGCCAGCGTAGGGACTAGCGGGGGGGCCGTGTACGAGCAGTACTTC.